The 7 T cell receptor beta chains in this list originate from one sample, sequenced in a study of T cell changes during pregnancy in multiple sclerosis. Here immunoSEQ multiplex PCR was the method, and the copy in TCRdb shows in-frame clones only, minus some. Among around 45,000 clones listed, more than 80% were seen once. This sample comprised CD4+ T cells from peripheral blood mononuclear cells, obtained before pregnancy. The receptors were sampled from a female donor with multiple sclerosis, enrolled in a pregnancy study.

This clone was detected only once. The CDR3 sequence: CASSLERGGRAFF. CDR3 DNA sequence: TGCGCCAGCAGCTTGGAGAGGGGGGGGCGAGCTTTCTTT. The chain carries TRBV5-1 and TRBJ1-1; D may be TRBD1 (6 bases). With 0 bases removed from V and 10 bases from J, the gap between germline ends came to 13 bases. CDR3 size: 13 residues. Germline loops: CDR1 SGHRS, CDR2 YFSETQ.

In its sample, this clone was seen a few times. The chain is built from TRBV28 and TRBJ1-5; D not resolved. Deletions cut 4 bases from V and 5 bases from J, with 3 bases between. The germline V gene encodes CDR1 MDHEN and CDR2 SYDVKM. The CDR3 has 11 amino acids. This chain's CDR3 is CASSSDQPQHF. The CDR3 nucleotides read TGTGCCAGCAGTTCTGATCAGCCCCAGCATTTT.

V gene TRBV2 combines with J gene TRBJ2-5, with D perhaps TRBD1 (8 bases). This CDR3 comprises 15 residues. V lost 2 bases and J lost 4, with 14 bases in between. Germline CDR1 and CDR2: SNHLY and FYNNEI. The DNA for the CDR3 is TGTGCCAGCAGTGAAAGGGAGGGGACAGGAGAGACCCAGTACTTC. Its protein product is CASSEREGTGETQYF.

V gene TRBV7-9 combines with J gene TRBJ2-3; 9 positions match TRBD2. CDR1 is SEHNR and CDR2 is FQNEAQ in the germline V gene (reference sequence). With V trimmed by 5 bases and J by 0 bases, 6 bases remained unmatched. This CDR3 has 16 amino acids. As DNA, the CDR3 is TGTGCCAGCAGCCCTCAGCGGGGGGTAAGCACAGATACGCAGTATTTT. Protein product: CASSPQRGVSTDTQYF.

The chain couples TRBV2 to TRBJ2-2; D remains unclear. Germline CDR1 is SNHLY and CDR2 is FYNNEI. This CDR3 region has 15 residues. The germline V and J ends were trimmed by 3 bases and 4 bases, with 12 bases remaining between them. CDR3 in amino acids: CASSDPSHLTGELFF. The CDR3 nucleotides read TGTGCCAGCAGTGACCCGAGTCACCTCACCGGGGAGCTGTTTTTT.

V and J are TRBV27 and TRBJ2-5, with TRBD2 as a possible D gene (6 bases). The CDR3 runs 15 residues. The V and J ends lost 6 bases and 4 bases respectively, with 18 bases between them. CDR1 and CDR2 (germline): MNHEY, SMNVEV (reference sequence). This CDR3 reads CASRRTSWVVETQYF. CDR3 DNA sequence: TGTGCCAGCAGGCGTACTAGCTGGGTCGTAGAGACCCAGTACTTC.

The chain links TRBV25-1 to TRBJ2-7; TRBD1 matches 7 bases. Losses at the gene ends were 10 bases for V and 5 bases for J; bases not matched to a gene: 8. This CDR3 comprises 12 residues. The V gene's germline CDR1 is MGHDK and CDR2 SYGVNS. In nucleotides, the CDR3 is TGTGCCACTCAGGACAGGTCTAACGAGCAGTACTTC. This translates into CATQDRSNEQYF.